Presented here are 30 T cell receptor beta chains from one specimen sequenced in a study of shared clonotypes between healthy human individuals. TCRdb's table, derived via immunoSEQ multiplex PCR, lists solely in-frame clones and lacks some. Seen here are about 2.3 million clones, 85% to 95% observed once, and the top ten hold 0.39%. The specimen was naive CD4+ T cells from PBMCs. As to subset: CD45RA+ positively selected. These receptors all come from a man aged 18-30 years in good health. Some clones in this sample may be carry-over from other donors' samples.

J is TRBJ1-5 and V is TRBV5-1; D call uncertain. This CDR3 region has 14 residues. Germline V CDR1 and CDR2: SGHRS, YFSETQ. V was pared by 0 bases and J by 4 bases, with 8 bases between. The CDR3 sequence: CASSLDNRNQPQHF. As DNA, the CDR3 is TGCGCCAGCAGCTTGGACAATAGAAATCAGCCCCAGCATTTT.

This chain connects TRBV7-3 to TRBJ1-1, with 11 bases lining up with TRBD1. Losses at the gene ends were 0 bases for V and 4 bases for J; bases not matched to a gene: 4. This CDR3 comprises 16 residues. Per the germline V gene, CDR1 is SGHTA and CDR2 is FQGTGA. CDR3 bases: TGTGCCAGCAGCTTAACCCCCGGGACAGGGGGCACTGAAGCTTTCTTT. Amino acids: CASSLTPGTGGTEAFF.

V usage is TRBV11-2 and J usage is TRBJ2-3, with D unclear. This CDR3 spans 15 amino acids. Trimming took off 4 bases at V and 3 bases at J, with 14 bases between the two ends. Per the germline V gene, CDR1 is SGHAT and CDR2 is FQNNGV. CDR3 loop: CASSYAGVGTDTQYF. The CDR3 DNA reads as TGTGCCAGCAGCTATGCCGGAGTTGGGACAGATACGCAGTATTTT.

The V and J genes are TRBV6-1 and TRBJ2-1; TRBD2 matches at 11 bases. Per the germline V gene, CDR1 is MNHNS and CDR2 is SASEGT. The V segment lost 8 bases and the J segment 9 bases; nucleotides outside the gene matches: 9. This CDR3 is built from 14 residues. The DNA of the CDR3 is TGTGCCAGCTCTTTTAGCGGGAGGGTCGGTGAGCAGTTCTTC. This sequence encodes CASSFSGRVGEQFF.

This rearrangement joins TRBV7-9 to TRBJ2-1; 9 bases fit TRBD2. This CDR3 is 16 amino acids long. The J segment lost 0 bases and the V segment lost 5 bases, leaving 5 bases of the junction unmatched. Looked up from germline, CDR1 is SEHNR and CDR2 is FQNEAQ (reference sequence). CDR3 sequence reads: CASSILSGSSYNEQFF. The DNA of the CDR3 is TGTGCCAGCAGCATCCTTAGCGGGAGCTCCTACAATGAGCAGTTCTTC.

This rearrangement joins TRBV10-1 to TRBJ2-7, with D possibly called TRBD1 or TRBD2 (5 bases each). The CDR3 is made up of 17 amino acids. V lost 0 bases and J 5 bases, leaving 20 bases between the germline ends. CDR1 is WNHNN and CDR2 is SYGVQD in the germline V gene (reference sequence). The CDR3 protein is CASSESFTGTKGDEQYF. The CDR3 nucleotides read TGCGCCAGCAGTGAGTCTTTCACGGGGACCAAAGGCGACGAGCAGTACTTC.

The chain's CDR3 is CASRNEADTQYF. The DNA for the CDR3 is TGTGCCAGCAGAAACGAGGCAGATACGCAGTATTTT. The chain employs TRBV6-5 and TRBJ2-3; no definite D call. The CDR3 contains 12 residues. V lost 6 bases and J lost 4, with 8 bases in between. Germline assignment: CDR1 MNHEY and CDR2 SVGAGI.

The chain has TRBV27 and TRBJ1-1, with TRBD1 matching over 7 bases. Germline V CDR1 and CDR2: MNHEY, SMNVEV (reference sequence). The CDR3 consists of 14 residues. After removal of 5 bases from V and 3 bases from J, the junction contained 6 bases not matched to a gene. This CDR3 reads CASSPPDRDTEAFF. In DNA, the CDR3 is TGTGCCAGCAGTCCCCCAGACAGGGACACTGAAGCTTTCTTT.

This clone has only a few counts. This rearrangement joins TRBV2 to TRBJ1-1; 7 nucleotides line up with TRBD1. Germline V gives CDR1 SNHLY, CDR2 FYNNEI. The CDR3 is made up of 14 amino acids. The J segment lost 1 base and the V segment lost 6 bases, leaving 5 bases of the junction unmatched. Written as DNA, the CDR3 is TGTGCCAGCAGCCCGACAGGGCCGAACACTGAAGCTTTCTTT. The encoded protein is CASSPTGPNTEAFF.

The chain has TRBV5-6 and TRBJ1-1; 9 bases agree with TRBD1. Germline V gene sequence: CDR1 SGHDT, CDR2 YYEEEE. The trim removed 5 bases at V and 1 base at J, leaving 15 bases unmatched. The CDR3 consists of 18 residues. In DNA form, the CDR3 reads TGTGCCAGCAGACTCACCCCGGGGACAGGGAGGGGGAACACTGAAGCTTTCTTT. It encodes CASRLTPGTGRGNTEAFF.

The V and J genes are TRBV10-1 and TRBJ2-1; no reliable D call. The germline V and J ends were trimmed by 3 bases and 5 bases, with 11 bases remaining between them. The CDR3 has 14 residues. Per germline, CDR1 WNHNN and CDR2 SYGVQD (reference sequence). The CDR3 is CASSDSTQHNEQFF. The CDR3 nucleotides are TGCGCCAGCAGTGACAGTACCCAGCACAATGAGCAGTTCTTC.

The chain combines TRBV7-8 with TRBJ2-7; D is possibly TRBD1 (6 bases). V was cut by 8 bases and J by 2 bases, with 13 bases left in between. The CDR3 runs 13 residues. Germline CDR1 is SGHVS and CDR2 is FQNEAQ. CDR3: CASGWTDTYEQYF. CDR3 in DNA: TGTGCCAGCGGGTGGACAGACACCTACGAGCAGTACTTC.

The rearrangement joins TRBV18 to TRBJ2-1; D unclear. There are 15 residues in the CDR3. Germline V gene sequence: CDR1 KGHSH, CDR2 LQKENI. The V end was cut by 3 bases, the J end by 0 bases, with 9 bases between. CDR3 loop: CASSPSSNSYNEQFF. As DNA, the CDR3 is TGTGCCAGCTCACCTTCGTCCAACTCCTACAATGAGCAGTTCTTC. Drawing the rest from reference TRBV18 and TRBJ2-1, the complete variable domain is NAGVMQNPRHLVRRRGQEARLRCSPMKGHSHVYWYRQLPEEGLKFMVYLQKENIIDESGMPKERFSAEFPKEGPSILRIQQVVRGDSAAYFCASSPSSNSYNEQFFGPGTRLTVL.

This sequence joins TRBV9 and TRBJ1-2; possibly TRBD1 for D (5 bases). Germline V gives CDR1 SGDLS, CDR2 YYNGEE. Trimming shortened V by 0 bases and J by 0 bases, and 12 bases separated the two germline ends. The CDR3 consists of 16 residues. CDR3 residues: CASSVGGALPNYGYTF. CDR3 coding DNA: TGTGCCAGCAGCGTAGGAGGGGCGCTTCCTAACTATGGCTACACCTTC. Full variable domain (rest looked up from reference TRBV9 and TRBJ1-2): DSGVTQTPKHLITATGQRVTLRCSPRSGDLSVYWYQQSLDQGLQFLIQYYNGEERAKGNILERFSAQQFPDLHSELNLSSLELGDSALYFCASSVGGALPNYGYTFGSGTRLTVV.

V usage is TRBV21-1 and J usage is TRBJ2-2; the DNA was not used to check the table's D call, TRBD2. TRBV21-1 is described as a pseudogene. The CDR3 has 18 amino acids. The CDR3 loop is CASSLFNGSGTNTGELFF. The CDR3 DNA sequence: TGTGCCAGCAGCCTCTTCAACGGTAGCGGGACCAACACCGGGGAGCTGTTTTTT.

The chain carries TRBV5-1 and TRBJ2-1; D may be TRBD1 (6 bases). Germline V gives CDR1 SGHRS, CDR2 YFSETQ. This CDR3 comprises 15 residues. V was shortened by 3 bases and J by 0 bases, with 10 bases between the two germline ends. The CDR3: CASSSGVRSYNEQFF. The CDR3 DNA reads TGCGCCAGCAGCTCAGGGGTACGCTCCTACAATGAGCAGTTCTTC.

The CDR3 spells CASSLAGDNHGYTF. The CDR3 DNA reads TGCGCCAGCAGCTTGGCCGGGGACAACCATGGCTACACCTTC. The chain couples TRBV5-1 to TRBJ1-2; possible D gene TRBD1, 6 bases. Germline assignment: CDR1 SGHRS and CDR2 YFSETQ. The CDR3 contains 14 residues. V lost 0 bases, J lost 6 bases, and 12 bases lay in between.

In this sample, this clone turned up once. This rearrangement joins TRBV18 to TRBJ1-5; D not resolved. V shed 4 bases and J shed 2 bases, with 9 bases lying between them. The germline V gene has CDR1 KGHSH and CDR2 LQKENI. The CDR3 length is 14 residues. CDR3 sequence (DNA): TGTGCCAGCTCACAGGGTCGGGGCAATCAGCCCCAGCATTTT. Encoded protein: CASSQGRGNQPQHF.

This clone came up once. The J gene is TRBJ2-7, the V gene TRBV5-1; TRBD1 matches at 7 bases. The length of the CDR3 is 14 residues. The trim removed 4 bases at V and 3 bases at J, leaving 7 bases unmatched. CDR1 is SGHRS and CDR2 is YFSETQ in the germline V gene. CDR3 nucleotides: TGCGCCAGCAGCCTGGGCCGGGACAGCTACGAGCAGTACTTC. It specifies CASSLGRDSYEQYF.

This chain links TRBV25-1 with TRBJ1-1, with TRBD1 matching 7 bases. The CDR3 is 14 residues long. V lost 2 bases and J lost 1; bases outside the gene matches: 1. Looked up from germline, CDR1 is MGHDK and CDR2 is SYGVNS. CDR3 DNA: TGTGCCAGCAGTGAAACAGGGGAGAACACTGAAGCTTTCTTT. Translated, it gives CASSETGENTEAFF.

This chain links TRBV14 with TRBJ2-1; the D is unclear. This CDR3 has 15 residues. In germline, CDR1 is SGHDN, CDR2 FVKESK. The V and J ends lost 0 bases and 0 bases respectively, with 6 bases between them. The CDR3 protein is CASSQEAFSYNEQFF. CDR3 bases: TGTGCCAGCAGCCAAGAAGCGTTCTCCTACAATGAGCAGTTCTTC. The full variable domain, rest sourced from reference TRBV14 and TRBJ2-1, is EAGVTQFPSHSVIEKGQTVTLRCDPISGHDNLYWYRRVMGKEIKFLLHFVKESKQDESGMPNNRFLAERTGGTYSTLKVQPAELEDSGVYFCASSQEAFSYNEQFFGPGTRLTVL.

The rearrangement joins TRBV10-1 to TRBJ1-1; D is undetermined. There are 13 residues in the CDR3. V was trimmed by 3 bases and J by 6 bases, leaving 11 bases between them. Germline assignment: CDR1 WNHNN and CDR2 SYGVQD (reference sequence). CDR3 protein: CASSEGRQAEAFF. CDR3 DNA: TGCGCCAGCAGTGAAGGCAGGCAGGCTGAAGCTTTCTTT.

The V and J genes are TRBV11-2 and TRBJ1-2, with 7 bases aligning to TRBD1. V was clipped by 6 bases and J by 4 bases; unmatched bases: 8. Germline V gene sequence: CDR1 SGHAT, CDR2 FQNNGV. This CDR3 has 14 residues. In DNA form, the CDR3 reads TGTGCCAGCAGTCTAGGGGGCAGCTTCTATGGCTACACCTTC. Residues: CASSLGGSFYGYTF.

This chain joins TRBV1 and TRBJ1-5. TRBV1 is a listed pseudogene. The CDR3 is 17 residues long. This chain's CDR3 is CTSSQDKRRGGNQPQHF. The CDR3 nucleotides are TGCACCAGCAGCCAAGATAAGCGTCGAGGGGGCAATCAGCCCCAGCATTTT.

The chain links TRBV28 to TRBJ2-2, with 7 positions matching TRBD2. This CDR3 has 14 amino acids. The germline gives CDR1 MDHEN, CDR2 SYDVKM. J was trimmed by 9 bases and V by 3 bases; bases with no gene match: 7. CDR3 sequence: CASSLSGNPRELFF. The CDR3 DNA is TGTGCCAGCAGTTTGAGCGGGAACCCCCGGGAGCTGTTTTTT.

The CDR3 nucleotides are TGCGCCAGCAGCTTTGCTAGCGGGAGAGCCTACAATGAGCAGTTCTTC. Translated, it gives CASSFASGRAYNEQFF. This sequence joins TRBV5-1 and TRBJ2-1; TRBD2 aligns across 10 bases. CDR3 length: 16 residues. Trimming at V came to 2 bases and at J to 2 bases, leaving 4 bases not matched to a gene. In germline, CDR1 is SGHRS, CDR2 YFSETQ.

This sequence joins TRBV11-2 and TRBJ2-7; possibly TRBD1 or TRBD2 for D (5 bases each). CDR1 SGHAT and CDR2 FQNNGV come from the germline V gene. The CDR3 covers 14 residues. Trimming stripped 6 bases from V and 3 bases from J, with 15 bases between. The CDR3 spells CASRHPGRHYEQYF. The CDR3 bases are TGTGCCAGCAGACATCCGGGACGGCACTACGAGCAGTACTTC.

The chain carries TRBV2 and TRBJ2-2; 10 positions agree with TRBD1. V was pared by 4 bases and J by 4 bases, with 3 bases of the junction left unmatched. Germline V gives CDR1 SNHLY, CDR2 FYNNEI. The CDR3 contains 15 residues. CDR3 DNA sequence: TGTGCCAGCAGTGGACAGGGGGCGGGCACCGGGGAGCTGTTTTTT. It yields the protein CASSGQGAGTGELFF.

The rearrangement joins TRBV15 to TRBJ2-7; D may be TRBD1 (5 bases). V lost 1 base, J lost 2 bases, and 12 bases lay in between. This CDR3 region has 15 residues. Germline assignment: CDR1 LNHNV and CDR2 YYDKDF (reference sequence). The CDR3 DNA reads as TGTGCCACCAGCAGAGGCGGACAACTCACCTACGAGCAGTACTTC. Translating gives CATSRGGQLTYEQYF.

This clone was observed a single time. J is TRBJ1-5 and V is TRBV21-1. TRBV21-1 is a recognized pseudogene. The CDR3 spans 15 residues. This chain's CDR3 is CASSPSSGVWQPQHF. The CDR3 DNA follows: TGTGCCAGCAGCCCGTCGTCGGGGGTATGGCAGCCCCAGCATTTT.